A selection of T cell receptor beta chains follows, all from one sample in a study of T cells in Graves' hyperthyroidism and ophthalmopathy. TCRdb ran MiXCR on the multiplex PCR reads and lists one entry per CDR3 protein. The repertoire has around 540,000 distinct CDR3 sequences, approximately 16% of them found once; the top ten carry over 25%. Sequenced material: blood. Every receptor here comes from a woman aged 25-40 years with Graves' ophthalmopathy. CDR3s include the opening cysteine and the closing phenylalanine or tryptophan. Fields, in order: clone size, V gene, D gene, J gene, CDR3 DNA, CDR3 protein. D genes are given only for firm matches. The size field reads how often the clone was seen (once, few, many) or a class if it is expanded.

abundance: many
v_gene: TRBV7-2
d_gene: TRBD2
j_gene: TRBJ2-3
CDR3nt: TGTGCCAGCAGCTATCGAGTAGCGGGAGGACATACGCAGTATTTT
CDR3aa: CASSYRVAGGHTQYF

abundance: many
v_gene: TRBV7-8
d_gene: .
j_gene: TRBJ2-1
CDR3nt: TGTGCCAGCAGCTCCGGACTTGGCGGCTACAATGAGCAGTTCTTC
CDR3aa: CASSSGLGGYNEQFF

abundance: few
v_gene: TRBV4-2
d_gene: TRBD2
j_gene: TRBJ2-7
CDR3nt: TGTGCCAGCAGCCAAGAGCCCTTAGCGGGATCTTACGAGCAGTACTTC
CDR3aa: CASSQEPLAGSYEQYF

abundance: few
v_gene: TRBV11-2
d_gene: .
j_gene: TRBJ1-2
CDR3nt: TGTGCCAGCAGCCCAGCCGGGGGTCCGTTTGGCTACACCTTC
CDR3aa: CASSPAGGPFGYTF

abundance: many
v_gene: TRBV27
d_gene: TRBD2
j_gene: TRBJ2-5
CDR3nt: TGTGCCAGCAGTTTATTGGGGGGGAGAGAGACCCAGTACTTC
CDR3aa: CASSLLGGRETQYF

abundance: many
v_gene: TRBV3-1
d_gene: .
j_gene: TRBJ2-1
CDR3nt: TGTGCCAGCGGAGAGGGGTCCTACAATGAGCAGTTCTTC
CDR3aa: CASGEGSYNEQFF

abundance: many
v_gene: TRBV28
d_gene: TRBD2
j_gene: TRBJ2-7
CDR3nt: TGTGCCAGCGGCAAGGCGGGAGAGGAATCCGTAGAGCAGTACTTC
CDR3aa: CASGKAGEESVEQYF

abundance: many
v_gene: TRBV27
d_gene: .
j_gene: TRBJ2-3
CDR3nt: TGTGCCAGCAGTCCCACAGGGTCAGTAACAGATACGCAGTATTTT
CDR3aa: CASSPTGSVTDTQYF

abundance: few
v_gene: TRBV10-3
d_gene: .
j_gene: TRBJ2-7
CDR3nt: TGTGCCATCAGTAGTACCGGGACACCGAAGGACGAGCAGTACTTC
CDR3aa: CAISSTGTPKDEQYF

abundance: many
v_gene: TRBV7-2
d_gene: TRBD2
j_gene: TRBJ2-1
CDR3nt: TGTGCCAGCAGCCTTAGACTAGCGGGAGGTCGCAATGAGCAGTTCTTC
CDR3aa: CASSLRLAGGRNEQFF

abundance: many
v_gene: TRBV6-6
d_gene: .
j_gene: TRBJ1-5
CDR3nt: TGTGCCAGCAGTTACGGAAGACTGTCCAATCAGCCCCAGCATTTT
CDR3aa: CASSYGRLSNQPQHF